This is a list of T cell receptor beta chains from one sample in a study of T-cell reconstitution after alpha-beta-depleted transplantation in children. TCRdb called the PCR reads again in MiXCR, with one record for every CDR3 protein. The sample records about 290,000 distinct CDR3 sequences, around 10% being singletons. The specimen was PBMCs, collected before TCRalphabeta/CD19-depleted stem cell transplant. These receptors were collected from a boy under three years old with acute myeloid leukemia, due to receive a stem cell transplant. CDR3s include the opening cysteine and the closing phenylalanine or tryptophan. D genes are given only for firm matches. For some rows the clone size is stated as once, few or many, or as a class when expanded; others skip it.

length: 15; J: TRBJ1-1; size: many; V: TRBV5-5; D: TRBD1; DNA: TGTGCCAGCAGCGCGCCCGGCCGAACAGGGGGCGAGTCTTTCTTT; CDR3: CASSAPGRTGGESFF
length: 16; J: TRBJ1-1; size: NA; V: TRBV4-3; D: NA; DNA: TGCGCCAGCAGCCAACTAACCGGGACACCGAACACTGAAGCTTTCTTT; CDR3: CASSQLTGTPNTEAFF
length: 12; J: TRBJ2-7; size: many; V: TRBV3-1; D: NA; DNA: TGTGCCAGCAGCCACGCCGACAGCGAGCAGTACTTC; CDR3: CASSHADSEQYF
length: 18; J: TRBJ2-1; size: NA; V: TRBV7-2; D: TRBD2; DNA: TGTGCCAGCAGCTTAGCAGGGGCTAGCGGCTACTCCTACAATGAGCAGTTCTTC; CDR3: CASSLAGASGYSYNEQFF
length: 15; J: TRBJ2-3; size: many; V: TRBV7-3; D: NA; DNA: TGTGCCAGCAGCTTAAACTCGCGGACCACAGATACGCAGTATTTT; CDR3: CASSLNSRTTDTQYF
length: 14; J: TRBJ2-3; size: many; V: TRBV14; D: TRBD1; DNA: TGTGCCAGCAGCACGGACAGGGGCCCAGATACGCAGTATTTT; CDR3: CASSTDRGPDTQYF
length: 14; J: TRBJ1-5; size: NA; V: TRBV7-8; D: NA; DNA: TGTGCCAGCAGCTTAGAGGGGCAACAACAGCCCCAGCATTTT; CDR3: CASSLEGQQQPQHF
length: 16; J: TRBJ2-5; size: many; V: TRBV4-2; D: NA; DNA: TGTGCCAGCAGCCAAGTCCTCCAGGGGATTAGGGAGACCCAGTACTTC; CDR3: CASSQVLQGIRETQYF
length: 12; J: TRBJ2-5; size: many; V: TRBV25-1; D: NA; DNA: TGTGCCAGCGGACCCGGGGGAGAGACCCAGTACTTC; CDR3: CASGPGGETQYF
length: 11; J: TRBJ2-1; size: many; V: TRBV28; D: NA; DNA: TGTGCCAGCAGTACCAAGAGAGAGCAGTTCTTC; CDR3: CASSTKREQFF
length: 11; J: TRBJ1-2; size: many; V: TRBV6-2/TRBV6-3; D: NA; DNA: TGTGCCAGCAGAGACAGATATGGCTACACCTTC; CDR3: CASRDRYGYTF
length: 17; J: TRBJ2-7; size: NA; V: TRBV4-3; D: NA; DNA: TGCGCCAGCAGCCAAGATCGGGTTGGCAGGATTCACTACGAGCAGTACTTC; CDR3: CASSQDRVGRIHYEQYF
length: 14; J: TRBJ1-5; size: many; V: TRBV29-1; D: NA; DNA: TGCAGCGTTGAAGATCCCAGCTCAAATCAGCCCCAGCATTTT; CDR3: CSVEDPSSNQPQHF
length: 15; J: TRBJ2-5; size: many; V: TRBV12-3/TRBV12-4; D: TRBD2; DNA: TGTGCCAGCAGCTATAGCGGGGGGGCCGAAGCGACCCAGTACTTC; CDR3: CASSYSGGAEATQYF
length: 15; J: TRBJ2-7; size: many; V: TRBV6-2/TRBV6-3; D: NA; DNA: TGTGCCAGCAGAGACGGGACCCCCGGCTCCTACGAGCAGTACTTC; CDR3: CASRDGTPGSYEQYF